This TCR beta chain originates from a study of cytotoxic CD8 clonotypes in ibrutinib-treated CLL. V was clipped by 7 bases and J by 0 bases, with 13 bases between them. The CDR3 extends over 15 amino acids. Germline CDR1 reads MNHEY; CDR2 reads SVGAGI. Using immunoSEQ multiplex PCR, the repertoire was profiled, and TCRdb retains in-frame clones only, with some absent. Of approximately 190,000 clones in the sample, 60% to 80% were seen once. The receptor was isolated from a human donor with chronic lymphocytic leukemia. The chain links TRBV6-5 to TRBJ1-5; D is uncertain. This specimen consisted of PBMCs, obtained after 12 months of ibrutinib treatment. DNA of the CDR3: TGTGCCAGCACATATGACACTCTTAGCAATCAGCCCCAGCATTTT. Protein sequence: CASTYDTLSNQPQHF.